Each of the 10 T cell receptor beta chains below was sequenced from the same sample in a study of T cells in Graves' hyperthyroidism and ophthalmopathy. RNA transcripts yielded amplified TCR beta CDR3 regions. Initially, a first-round RT-PCR of the TCR CDR3 employed the HTBI primer set. Via MiXCR, TCRdb re-called the multiplex PCR reads, giving one row per CDR3 protein. Of approximately 690,000 distinct CDR3 sequences listed, less than 25% were seen once; the top ten hold around a third. Sequencing was done on a sample of blood. Receptor source: a man under 40 with Graves' ophthalmopathy.

The chain couples TRBV27 to TRBJ2-5, with D unclear. Trimming shortened V by 5 bases and J by 0 bases, and 16 bases separated the two germline ends. Germline loops: CDR1 MNHEY, CDR2 SMNVEV (reference sequence). This CDR3 contains 16 residues. The CDR3 nucleotides read TGTGCCAGCAGTCCCTACCCCACCACGTACCAAGAGACCCAGTACTTC. Protein product: CASSPYPTTYQETQYF.

This clonotype was counted a few times. The chain is built from TRBV6-1 and TRBJ1-3, with D possibly matching TRBD1 (6 bases). The CDR3 totals 14 residues. Between the trimmed V and J ends, which lost 6 bases and 2 bases, there was a span of 11 bases. Germline V gene sequence: CDR1 MNHNS, CDR2 SASEGT. DNA for the CDR3: TGTGCCAGCAGGGAGGACAGAACTGGAAACACCATATATTTT. It is translated as CASREDRTGNTIYF.

V usage is TRBV12-3 or TRBV12-4 and J usage is TRBJ2-2; D is possibly TRBD1 (6 bases). V was cut by 6 bases and J by 0 bases, with 11 bases left in between. The CDR3 length is 15 residues. This chain's CDR3 is CASSPTGSNTGELFF. In nucleotides, the CDR3 is TGTGCCAGCAGCCCAACAGGGTCGAACACCGGGGAGCTGTTTTTT.

This clonotype was counted many times. The chain couples TRBV6-1 to TRBJ2-2; D unresolved. Germline V gives CDR1 MNHNS, CDR2 SASEGT. With 5 bases removed from V and 5 bases from J, the gap between germline ends came to 9 bases. The CDR3 spans 13 residues. CDR3 coding DNA: TGTGCCAGCAGTAGTGGGGTTACCGGGGAGCTGTTTTTT. Its protein is CASSSGVTGELFF.

At least ten counts were recorded for this clonotype. The chain joins TRBV11-2 to TRBJ2-1; TRBD2 agrees at 13 bases. Germline V gene sequence: CDR1 SGHAT, CDR2 FQNNGV. CDR3 length equals 16 residues. V trimming: 8 bases; J trimming: 9 bases; junction bases outside the gene matches: 13. CDR3 in DNA: TGTGCCAGCTTTCGGACTAGCGGGAGTAAAAGGGGTGAGCAGTTCTTC. Encoded protein: CASFRTSGSKRGEQFF.

The rearrangement joins TRBV28 to TRBJ1-2; maybe TRBD1 (5 bases). This CDR3 spans 16 amino acids. CDR1 and CDR2 from the germline V gene are MDHEN and SYDVKM. Deletions cut 5 bases from V and 7 bases from J, with 23 bases between. CDR3 nucleotide sequence: TGTGCCAGCAGTCTTACCGGGACCGGTGGTGCTTTTGGCTACACCTTC. This codes for CASSLTGTGGAFGYTF.

This clonotype has a handful of counts. The chain joins TRBV9 to TRBJ2-2; D may match TRBD1 or TRBD2 (5 bases each). Germline V gene lookup returns CDR1 SGDLS and CDR2 YYNGEE. The CDR3 loop spans 17 amino acids. Trimming shortened V by 3 bases and J by 6 bases, and 21 bases separated the two germline ends. The CDR3 nucleotides read TGTGCCAGCAGCGCAAGCCCGGGACCCCCTTCGGCCGGGGAGCTGTTTTTT. It encodes CASSASPGPPSAGELFF.

Only a few counts were recorded for this clonotype. V gene TRBV9 combines with J gene TRBJ2-3; 7 bases match TRBD2. Germline V CDR1 and CDR2: SGDLS, YYNGEE. The CDR3 sequence is 16 residues long. V lost 6 bases and J lost 6; bases outside the gene matches: 16. CDR3 in amino acids: CASTPNLAVLGDTQYF. The DNA for the CDR3 is TGTGCCAGCACCCCAAACCTAGCGGTTTTAGGGGATACGCAGTATTTT.

This clonotype was seen repeatedly, ten times or more. The chain has TRBV12-3 or TRBV12-4 and TRBJ2-3; D might be TRBD2 (6 bases). The CDR3 covers 14 residues. The V end was cut by 6 bases, the J end by 5 bases, with 15 bases between. CDR3 bases: TGTGCCAGCAGCAGCGGGTCGGAGCTAGATACGCAGTATTTT. Translated, it gives CASSSGSELDTQYF.

At least ten counts were recorded for this clonotype. The chain links TRBV20-1 to TRBJ1-6, with TRBD1 matching 7 bases. Per the germline V gene, CDR1 is DFQATT and CDR2 is SNEGSKA (reference sequence). The junction had 7 bases not matched to a gene; V was cut back by 3 bases and J by 8 bases. This CDR3 contains 14 residues. The CDR3 DNA reads as TGCAGTGCTAGTCGGGACAGAGTCGATTCACCCCTCCACTTT. This translates into CSASRDRVDSPLHF.